This paragraph reports one TCR beta chain. This clone came up once. Its recognized antigen is unknown. Qualities for individual bases were not recorded, and no much larger clone is one base off. The identical CDR3 is also encoded by other nucleotide sequences in the sample. The entry originates in a study of blood T cell repertoires in COVID-19 (dated by TCRdb to 2020 to 2021). Concerning the study at large: Collaborator samples came from the United States, Italy and Spain and covered acute and convalescent phases of COVID-19. The material from the prospective study consisted of cDNA or gDNA derived from T cells, B-cell-depleted T cells, or PBMCs. Subjects who had been exposed to COVID-19, were actively infected with it, or had recovered from it provided the deeply sampled blood TCRbeta repertoires that made up the dataset. The repertoires were released in a freely available public database intended as a resource for research on the immune response to SARS-CoV-2. Samples came from the ongoing ImmuneRACE study (first 160 participants) plus 1,254 subjects from 6 global collaborators. Nearly every sample came with metadata listing a de-identified subject ID, COVID-19 status, age in years and sex. Where available, HLA class I and class II types were taken from metadata supplied by the sample provider and were not determined by assay-based typing.

What the authors observed across the whole study: Clinical and demographic metadata were provided uncurated, with the amount varying by source and participant.

The immunoSEQ Assay, a bias-controlled multiplex PCR, was used to amplify TCRbeta CDR3 regions from genomic DNA. The paper's processing steps were these. The number of nucleated cells in each sample was estimated by amplification of reference gene primers within the assay. Sequence reads were collapsed and filtered to measure the absolute abundance of every unique TCRbeta CDR3 rearrangement. For each sample, productive Simpson clonality was calculated as the square root of Simpson's diversity index across productive rearrangements. Entries here come from immuneACCESS through TCRdb and include only in-frame sequences with V and J called. Some clones fail to appear in such tables; in the studies checked, an unresolved V gene covers under half of the shortfall, and the cause of the remainder is unknown. Clone size and the V and J calls come from that table; the DNA yielded D and trimming. The sample records around 480,000 clones, around 88% of which are singletons. The ten largest account for over 10% of the sample.

At one collaborating source in Seattle, patients were enrolled during active infection and were followed longitudinally through the course of disease. Each collaborating institution followed its own protocols to collect whole blood in K2EDTA tubes. For TCRbeta analysis, collaborator samples were shipped as frozen whole blood, as isolated PBMCs, or as DNA extracted from either sample type. The germline ends are 10 bases apart after V is trimmed by 3 bases and J by 5 bases. The CDR3 sequence holds 13 residues, the cysteine and phenylalanine included. The kept DNA is CDR3 alone, 39 bases in frame from the first base. The germline V gene (reference sequence) provides CDR1 LNHDA and CDR2 SQIVND.

Sequencing was performed on peripheral blood. The V and J genes are TRBV19 and TRBJ1-1; matching of 5 bases hints at TRBD1 as the D gene. This clonotype was sampled from a woman aged 45-59 years with COVID-19, enrolled during active disease. This receptor carries the CDR3 CASSIWGDTEAFF. The DNA sequence reads TGTGCCAGTAGTATTTGGGGGGATACTGAAGCTTTCTTT.